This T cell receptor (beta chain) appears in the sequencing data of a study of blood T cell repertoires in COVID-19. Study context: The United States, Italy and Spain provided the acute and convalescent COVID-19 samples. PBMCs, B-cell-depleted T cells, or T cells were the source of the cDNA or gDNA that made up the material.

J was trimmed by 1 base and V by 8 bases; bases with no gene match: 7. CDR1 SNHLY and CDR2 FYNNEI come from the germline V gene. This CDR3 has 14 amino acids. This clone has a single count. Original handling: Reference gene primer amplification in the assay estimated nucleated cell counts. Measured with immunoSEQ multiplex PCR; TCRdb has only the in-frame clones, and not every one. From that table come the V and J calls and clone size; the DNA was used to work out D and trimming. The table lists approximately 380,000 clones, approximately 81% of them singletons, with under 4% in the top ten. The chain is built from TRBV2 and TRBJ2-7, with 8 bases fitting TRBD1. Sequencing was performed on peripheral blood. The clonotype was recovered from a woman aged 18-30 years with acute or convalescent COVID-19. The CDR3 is CASGPGTGSYEQYF. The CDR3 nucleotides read TGTGCCAGCGGACCCGGGACAGGATCCTACGAGCAGTACTTC.